This is a list of T cell receptor beta chains from one sample in a study of T cells in Graves' hyperthyroidism and ophthalmopathy. One entry per CDR3 protein, called by TCRdb with MiXCR from the multiplex PCR reads. This sample carries fewer than 500,000 distinct CDR3 sequences, 13% of them seen once, and the ten largest clones take about a fifth. Sequenced sample: blood. The receptors were sampled from a man in his thirties or forties with Graves' hyperthyroidism that later progressed to Graves' ophthalmopathy. The CDR3 runs from the conserved cysteine through the conserved F or W. Fields, in order: J gene, V gene, D gene, clone size, CDR3 DNA, CDR3 protein. D genes are given only for firm matches. Some rows have no size entry. The others give once, few or many, or a class for an expanded clone.

>TRBJ1-4|TRBV7-9|TRBD1|many
TGTGCCACCGGTAGGACAGGGATTGAAAAACTGTTTTTT
CATGRTGIEKLFF
>TRBJ2-7|TRBV15|TRBD1|many
TGTGCCACCAGCAGAGGAGGACAGGGACCCTACGAGCAGTACTTC
CATSRGGQGPYEQYF
>TRBJ2-1|TRBV20-1|NA|few
TGCGGGGGACCCGGGTCGCAGAGGGGTTACAATGAGCAGTTCTTC
CGGPGSQRGYNEQFF
>TRBJ1-5|TRBV5-6|TRBD1|few
TGTGCCAGCAGCGTCGGACAGGCCAACAATCAGCCCCAGCATTTT
CASSVGQANNQPQHF
>TRBJ2-2|TRBV5-1|TRBD1|few
TGCGCCAGCTTCGAGGACAGGGGGAACACCGGGGAGCTGTTTTTT
CASFEDRGNTGELFF
>TRBJ1-6|TRBV12-3/TRBV12-4|TRBD1|many
TGTGCCAGCAGTCTACAGGGGAGCTCCTATAATTCACCCCTCCACTTT
CASSLQGSSYNSPLHF
>TRBJ2-5|TRBV6-6|TRBD2|many
TGTGCCAGCAGTTACCTGGGACTAGCGGGGGGCCTTAAACCCCAAGAGACCCAGTACTTC
CASSYLGLAGGLKPQETQYF
>TRBJ1-6|TRBV2|NA|few
TGTGCCAGCAGTGTTGACGTTAGCTATAATTCACCCCTCCACTTT
CASSVDVSYNSPLHF
>TRBJ2-7|TRBV27|NA|NA
TGTGCCAGCGGCGCGGGGATCAACCTGGGCGAGCAGTACTTC
CASGAGINLGEQYF
>TRBJ1-1|TRBV2|TRBD1|many
TGTGCCAGCAGTCGGGACAGATGGGAAGCTTTCTTT
CASSRDRWEAFF
>TRBJ1-1|TRBV12-3/TRBV12-4|TRBD1|many
TGTGCCAGCAGTTTGGGACAGGGGCTCACTGAAGCTTTCTTT
CASSLGQGLTEAFF
>TRBJ2-1|TRBV5-5|TRBD1|NA
TGTGCCAGCAGCTTGGGGCCCGGGACAGTCACATACAATGAGCAGTTCTTC
CASSLGPGTVTYNEQFF
>TRBJ2-7|TRBV18|TRBD2|NA
TGTGCCAGCTCACCACCCTCACTAGCGGGGGGGCTTGGCGAGCAGTACTTC
CASSPPSLAGGLGEQYF
>TRBJ2-3|TRBV6-1|TRBD2|NA
TGTGCCAGCACCTCACGGCTTCTAGCGGGAGCCGATACGCAGTATTTT
CASTSRLLAGADTQYF
>TRBJ1-2|TRBV7-9|NA|many
TGCAGCCTGGGAGGCTACACCTTC
CSLGGYTF
>TRBJ2-7|TRBV30|NA|NA
TGTGCCTGGGGGGAGTCCGAGCAGTACTTC
CAWGESEQYF
>TRBJ1-2|TRBV7-9|NA|NA
TGTGCCGGCACATCGGAAAACTATGGCTACACCTTC
CAGTSENYGYTF
>TRBJ2-1|TRBV7-9|NA|many
TGTGCCAGCAGCCCTCAGGGTGAGCAGTTCTTC
CASSPQGEQFF
>TRBJ2-7|TRBV29-1|TRBD2|NA
TGCAGCGTGGGGACTAGCGGGGGCGGCGAGCAGTACTTC
CSVGTSGGGEQYF
>TRBJ1-2|TRBV7-8|NA|NA
TGTGCCAACAGCTTGGGGACTGACTATGGCTACACCTTC
CANSLGTDYGYTF
>TRBJ1-2|TRBV2|TRBD1|many
TGTGCCAGCTTAGGACAGGGCCCGACTTTCGATGGCTACACCTTC
CASLGQGPTFDGYTF
>TRBJ1-5|TRBV7-9|NA|NA
TGTGCCAGCAGCTTAGGGGCACCGGGGAGGGGTAGCAATCAGCCCCAGCATTTT
CASSLGAPGRGSNQPQHF